A selection of T cell receptor beta chains follows, all from one sample in a study of blood T cell repertoires in COVID-19. TCRdb's copy holds only in-frame clones and misses some; the assay was immunoSEQ multiplex PCR. The top ten clones hold approximately 0.95% of a sample with some 150,000 clones, 87% of them seen once. Sequencing used peripheral blood. These TCRs come from a woman aged 45-59 years with acute or convalescent COVID-19. CDR3s include the opening cysteine and the closing phenylalanine or tryptophan. A D gene is named only where the DNA matches it firmly. The size entry is marked missing in some rows and otherwise reads once, few, many or a size class.

. | TRBJ2-2 | TRBV11-2 | . | TGTGCCAGCCGACCAGCGGGCGAGACCGGGGAGCTGTTTTTT | CASRPAGETGELFF
. | TRBJ1-6 | TRBV14 | TRBD1 | TGTGCCAGCAGCCCAAACGGGGACAGGGGCTATAATTCACCCCTCCACTTT | CASSPNGDRGYNSPLHF
. | TRBJ1-2 | TRBV15 | TRBD1 | TGTGCCACCAGCAGAGAGGGACAGGGTAACTATGGCTACACCTTC | CATSREGQGNYGYTF
. | TRBJ1-2 | TRBV12-3/TRBV12-4 | . | TGTGCCAGCAGTTTTAGGGAGGGGCGCTACACCTTC | CASSFREGRYTF
. | TRBJ1-6 | TRBV9 | TRBD1 | TGTGCCAGCAGCTCCGGGACAGGGGTGTCACCCCTCCACTTT | CASSSGTGVSPLHF
. | TRBJ1-1 | TRBV19 | . | TGTGCCAGTAGTATAGAAACCAGGCAGAACACTGAAGCTTTCTTT | CASSIETRQNTEAFF
. | TRBJ2-7 | TRBV18 | TRBD2 | TGTGCCAGCTCACCACCCCTAGCGGGTAACTCCTACGAGCAGTACTTC | CASSPPLAGNSYEQYF
. | TRBJ1-1 | TRBV19 | TRBD1 | TGTGCCAGTAGGGACAGACAGGGAAGGGAAACTGAAGCTTTCTTT | CASRDRQGRETEAFF
. | TRBJ2-6 | TRBV19 | TRBD2 | TGTGCCAGTAGTATTTCCGGGGGGGAAGGAGACGTCCTGACTTTC | CASSISGGEGDVLTF
. | TRBJ1-2 | TRBV6-6 | . | TGTGCCAGCAGTCCCCCGCTAGACAGAACGAATGGGAACACCTTC | CASSPPLDRTNGNTF
. | TRBJ1-2 | TRBV5-1 | . | TGCGCCAGCAGCTTACAGGGAGCCAACCTGGGCTACACCTTC | CASSLQGANLGYTF
. | TRBJ1-1 | TRBV29-1 | TRBD1 | TGCAGCGTCCTGGACAGGCTGAACACTGAAGCTTTCTTT | CSVLDRLNTEAFF
. | TRBJ1-2 | TRBV7-8 | . | TGTGCCAGCAGCTTAGACAGGGCGAACTATGGCTACACCTTC | CASSLDRANYGYTF
. | TRBJ1-2 | TRBV9 | . | TGTGCCAGCAGCGTAGTTGGGCAGGGCGGCACCTATGGCTACACCTTC | CASSVVGQGGTYGYTF
. | TRBJ2-2 | TRBV7-9 | TRBD1 | TGTGCCAGCAGCTCTGTCAGGACAGGGGCCACCGGGGAGCTGTTTTTT | CASSSVRTGATGELFF
once | TRBJ2-2 | TRBV28 | TRBD1 | TGTGCCAGCAGTCTAACAGGGGGCGCGATCGGGGAGCTGTTTTTT | CASSLTGGAIGELFF
. | TRBJ2-7 | TRBV30 | TRBD2 | TGTGCCTGGAGTGTCGGGGTTGGGCGGGAGTACGAGCAGTACTTC | CAWSVGVGREYEQYF
. | TRBJ1-4 | TRBV3-1/TRBV3-2 | . | TGTGCCAGCAGTTTAGGGCAGGGGCCCACGACTAATGAAAAACTGTTTTTT | CASSLGQGPTTNEKLFF
. | TRBJ2-2 | TRBV5-4 | TRBD2 | TGTGCCAGCAGCTTAGATGCGGGGGGAGGCACCGGGGAGCTGTTTTTT | CASSLDAGGGTGELFF
. | TRBJ2-1 | TRBV5-1 | TRBD1 | TGCGCCAGCAGCATGGGACAGGGGGCGTTCAATGAGCAGTTCTTC | CASSMGQGAFNEQFF
. | TRBJ1-1 | TRBV9 | . | TGTGCCAGCAGCGACGGCGGGGGCACTGAAGCTTTCTTT | CASSDGGGTEAFF
few | TRBJ1-1 | TRBV5-6 | TRBD1 | TGTGCCAGCACGCAGGGGGGAGGCTCTGAAGCTTTCTTT | CASTQGGGSEAFF
. | TRBJ1-1 | TRBV6-5 | TRBD1 | TGTGCCAGCAGTTATAGGGGGCAGAATGAAGCTTTCTTT | CASSYRGQNEAFF
. | TRBJ2-2 | TRBV3-1/TRBV3-2 | TRBD2 | TGTGCCAGCAGCCAGACTAGCGGGGCGAACACCGGGGAGCTGTTTTTT | CASSQTSGANTGELFF
. | TRBJ2-3 | TRBV9 | TRBD2 | TGTGCCAGCAGCGCCAGACTAGCGGGGGGGGGCACAGATACGCAGTATTTT | CASSARLAGGGTDTQYF
. | TRBJ2-3 | TRBV27 | TRBD1 | TGTGCCAGCAGGGTCGTCCGGGACAGTTCGGCAGATACGCAGTATTTT | CASRVVRDSSADTQYF
once | TRBJ2-3 | TRBV9 | TRBD2 | TGTGCCAGCTCTACTAGCGGGAGTACAGATACGCAGTATTTT | CASSTSGSTDTQYF
. | TRBJ1-2 | TRBV7-2 | . | TGTGCCAGCAGCTTCTATGGTCGTAACTATGGCTACACCTTC | CASSFYGRNYGYTF
. | TRBJ2-3 | TRBV4-2 | TRBD2 | TGTGCCAGCAGCCAAATACTAGCGGGGGGCACAGATACGCAGTATTTT | CASSQILAGGTDTQYF
. | TRBJ1-5 | TRBV5-6 | . | TGTGCCAGCAGTAAACGTGGCAGGGCCAGCAATCAGCCCCAGCATTTT | CASSKRGRASNQPQHF
. | TRBJ2-7 | TRBV20-1 | . | TGCAGTGCTAGCAGCGGATACGAGCAGTACTTC | CSASSGYEQYF